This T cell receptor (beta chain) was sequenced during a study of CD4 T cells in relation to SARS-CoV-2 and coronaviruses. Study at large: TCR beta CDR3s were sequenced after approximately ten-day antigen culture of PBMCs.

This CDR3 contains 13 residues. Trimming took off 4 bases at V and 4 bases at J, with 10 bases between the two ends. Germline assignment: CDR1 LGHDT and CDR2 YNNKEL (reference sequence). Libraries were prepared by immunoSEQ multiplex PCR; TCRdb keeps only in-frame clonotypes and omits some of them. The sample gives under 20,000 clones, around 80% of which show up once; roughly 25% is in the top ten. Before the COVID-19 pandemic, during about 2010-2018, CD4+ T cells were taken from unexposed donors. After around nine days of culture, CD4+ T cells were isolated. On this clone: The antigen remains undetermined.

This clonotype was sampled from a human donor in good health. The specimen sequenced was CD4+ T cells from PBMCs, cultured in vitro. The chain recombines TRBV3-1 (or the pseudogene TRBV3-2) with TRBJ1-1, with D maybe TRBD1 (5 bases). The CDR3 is CASSLRGSTEAFF. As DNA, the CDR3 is TGTGCCAGCAGCCTTCGGGGGAGCACTGAAGCTTTCTTT.